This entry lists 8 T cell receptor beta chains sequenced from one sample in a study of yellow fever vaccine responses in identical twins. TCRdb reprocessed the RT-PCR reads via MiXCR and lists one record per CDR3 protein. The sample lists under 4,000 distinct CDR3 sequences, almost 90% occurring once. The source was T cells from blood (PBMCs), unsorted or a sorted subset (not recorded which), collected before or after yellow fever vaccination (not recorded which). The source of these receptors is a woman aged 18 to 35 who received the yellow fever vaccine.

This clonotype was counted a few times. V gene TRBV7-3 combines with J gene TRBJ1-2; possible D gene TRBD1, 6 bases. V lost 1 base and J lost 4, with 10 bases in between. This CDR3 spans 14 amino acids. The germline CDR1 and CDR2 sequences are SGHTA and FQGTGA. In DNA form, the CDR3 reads TGTGCCAGCAGCTTAAGAACAGGGAGCTATGGCTACACCTTC. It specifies CASSLRTGSYGYTF. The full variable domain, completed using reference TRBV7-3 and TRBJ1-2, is GAGVSQTPSNKVTEKGKYVELRCDPISGHTALYWYRQSLGQGPEFLIYFQGTGAADDSGLPNDRFFAVRPEGSVSTLKIQRTERGDSAVYLCASSLRTGSYGYTFGSGTRLTVV.

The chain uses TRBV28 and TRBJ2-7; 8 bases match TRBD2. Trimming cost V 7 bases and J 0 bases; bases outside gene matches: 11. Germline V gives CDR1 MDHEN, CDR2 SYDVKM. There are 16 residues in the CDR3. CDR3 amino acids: CASIPQLAVSSYEQYF. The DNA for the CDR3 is TGTGCCAGCATTCCCCAACTAGCGGTAAGCTCCTACGAGCAGTACTTC.

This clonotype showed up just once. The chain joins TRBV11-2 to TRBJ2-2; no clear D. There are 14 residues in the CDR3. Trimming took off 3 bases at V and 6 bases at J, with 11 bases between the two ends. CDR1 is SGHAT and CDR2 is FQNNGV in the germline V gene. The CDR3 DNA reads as TGTGCCAGCAGCTTTATGGTCTCCGCCGGGGAGCTGTTTTTT. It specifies CASSFMVSAGELFF. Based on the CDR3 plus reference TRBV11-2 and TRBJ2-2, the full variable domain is EAGVAQSPRYKIIEKRQSVAFWCNPISGHATLYWYQQILGQGPKLLIQFQNNGVVDDSQLPKDRFSAERLKGVDSTLKIQPAKLEDSAVYLCASSFMVSAGELFFGEGSRLTVL.

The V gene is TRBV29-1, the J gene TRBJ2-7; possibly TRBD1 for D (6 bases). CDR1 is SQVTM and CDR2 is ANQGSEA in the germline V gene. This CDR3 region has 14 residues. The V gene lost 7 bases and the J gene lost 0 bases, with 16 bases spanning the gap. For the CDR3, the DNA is TGCAGCGCCAGTAACCTCAGGGGCTCCTACGAGCAGTACTTC. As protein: CSASNLRGSYEQYF.

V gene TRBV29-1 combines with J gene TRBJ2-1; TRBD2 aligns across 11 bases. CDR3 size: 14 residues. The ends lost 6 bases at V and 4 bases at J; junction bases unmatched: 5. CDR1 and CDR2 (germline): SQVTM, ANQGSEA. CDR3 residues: CSVKGLAAYNEQFF. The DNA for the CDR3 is TGCAGCGTGAAGGGACTAGCGGCTTACAATGAGCAGTTCTTC.

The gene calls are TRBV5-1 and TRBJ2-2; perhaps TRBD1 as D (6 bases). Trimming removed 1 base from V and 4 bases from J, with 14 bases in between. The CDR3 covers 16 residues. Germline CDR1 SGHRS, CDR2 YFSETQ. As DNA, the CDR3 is TGCGCCAGCAGCTTGATGGGGCAGGGGAGCACCGGGGAGCTGTTTTTT. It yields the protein CASSLMGQGSTGELFF.

The CDR3: CAISESSLGEAFF. Written as DNA, the CDR3 is TGTGCCATCAGTGAGTCGAGTTTAGGGGAAGCTTTCTTT. This rearrangement joins TRBV10-3 to TRBJ1-1, with D uncertain. Per the germline V gene, CDR1 is ENHRY and CDR2 is SYGVKD. This CDR3 region has 13 residues. V was shortened by 0 bases and J by 8 bases, with 10 bases between the two germline ends.

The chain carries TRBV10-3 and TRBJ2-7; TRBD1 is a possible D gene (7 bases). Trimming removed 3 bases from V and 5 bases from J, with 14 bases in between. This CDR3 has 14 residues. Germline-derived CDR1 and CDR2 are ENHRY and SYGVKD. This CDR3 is CAISDGRGRHEQYF. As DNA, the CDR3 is TGTGCCATCAGTGACGGCAGGGGGAGGCACGAGCAGTACTTC.